A single sample gave rise to the 17 T cell receptor beta chains below, sequenced in a study of blood T cell repertoires in COVID-19. Some clones are missing from TCRdb's copy, which holds only in-frame ones; the method was immunoSEQ multiplex PCR. The sample includes hundreds of thousands of clones, approximately 90% of them seen just once. The sequenced material came from PBMCs or T cells enriched from blood (not recorded which). Receptor source: a man aged 50 to 60 who had been exposed to COVID-19.

CDR3 region: CASSPDRGRGPQHF. The CDR3 nucleotides are TGTGCCAGCAGCCCGGACAGGGGGCGAGGGCCCCAGCATTTT. The V gene is TRBV2, the J gene TRBJ1-5; 11 bases match TRBD1. This CDR3 spans 14 amino acids. CDR1 and CDR2 from the germline V gene are SNHLY and FYNNEI. Unmatched junction bases numbered 7, after V lost 6 bases and J lost 9 bases.

V and J are TRBV28 and TRBJ2-1; the D gene is possibly TRBD2 (8 bases). Deletions cut 6 bases from V and 4 bases from J, with 13 bases between. The CDR3 sequence is 14 residues long. Germline values: CDR1 MDHEN, CDR2 SYDVKM. The CDR3 region is CASSGGDRYNEQFF. The CDR3 DNA follows: TGTGCCAGCAGCGGGGGGGACAGATACAATGAGCAGTTCTTC.

The rearrangement uses TRBV10-1 and TRBJ2-1; D perhaps matches TRBD2 (6 bases). Trimming removed 2 bases from V and 5 bases from J, with 10 bases in between. The CDR3 covers 14 residues. CDR1 is WNHNN and CDR2 is SYGVQD in the germline V gene (reference sequence). CDR3 region: CASSEAGTNNEQFF. Here the CDR3 DNA reads TGCGCCAGCAGTGAGGCGGGAACTAACAATGAGCAGTTCTTC.

The CDR3 here is CATARRRPGTGMDEQFF. The CDR3 coding sequence is TGTGCCACCGCCCGAAGGAGGCCCGGGACAGGGATGGATGAGCAGTTCTTC. The chain uses TRBV24-1 and TRBJ2-1; TRBD1 agrees at 9 bases. The CDR3 runs 17 residues. Germline values: CDR1 KGHDR, CDR2 SFDVKD. Trimming cost V 9 bases and J 8 bases; bases outside gene matches: 19.

V gene TRBV18 combines with J gene TRBJ2-1; 13 bases match TRBD2. The CDR3 contains 16 residues. Per germline, CDR1 KGHSH and CDR2 LQKENI. J was trimmed by 10 bases and V by 0 bases; bases with no gene match: 6. The CDR3 sequence: CASSPPRLAGGPEQFF. The DNA of the CDR3 is TGTGCCAGCTCACCACCGAGACTAGCGGGAGGTCCCGAGCAGTTCTTC.

The chain combines TRBV2 with TRBJ2-1; TRBD2 matches 9 bases. Germline V gene sequence: CDR1 SNHLY, CDR2 FYNNEI. CDR3 size: 14 residues. V trimming: 4 bases; J trimming: 12 bases; junction bases outside the gene matches: 10. The CDR3 spells CASSGGLAGFGQFF. CDR3 nucleotides: TGTGCCAGCAGTGGGGGACTAGCTGGTTTTGGGCAGTTCTTC.

The CDR3 spells CASSLDRAGPFYGYTF. In nucleotides, the CDR3 is TGTGCCAGCAGCTTAGATCGAGCAGGGCCATTCTATGGCTACACCTTC. The V call is TRBV11-2, the J call TRBJ1-2; maybe TRBD1 (5 bases). CDR3 length: 16 amino acids. The V end lost 0 bases, the J end lost 4 bases, and 15 bases lay between the germline ends. Germline V CDR1 and CDR2: SGHAT, FQNNGV.

This clone appeared a few times. The chain is built from TRBV5-8 and TRBJ2-5, with a tentative D call TRBD1 (6 bases). The CDR3 sequence is 14 residues long. Looked up from germline, CDR1 is SGHTS and CDR2 is YDEGEE. V lost 2 bases, J lost 7 bases, and 15 bases lay in between. The CDR3 sequence is CASSFRTAPRTQYF. The CDR3 DNA follows: TGTGCCAGCAGCTTCCGGACAGCCCCAAGGACCCAGTACTTC.

The rearrangement links TRBV7-8 to TRBJ1-6; D not resolved. V lost 0 bases and J lost 8, with 23 bases in between. This CDR3 region has 19 residues. Germline V CDR1 and CDR2: SGHVS, FQNEAQ. In DNA, the CDR3 is TGTGCCAGCAGCTTAGCGTGGTCCATAGGTCCCGGGAACCATTCACCCCTCCACTTT. It is translated as CASSLAWSIGPGNHSPLHF.

With respect to this clone: Within the sample, other DNA sequences also encode this same CDR3. The V and J genes are TRBV9 and TRBJ2-3, with 8 bases identical to TRBD2. The CDR3 is 15 amino acids. The J segment lost 1 base and the V segment lost 0 bases, leaving 1 base of the junction unmatched. CDR1 and CDR2 from the germline V gene are SGDLS and YYNGEE. DNA for the CDR3: TGTGCCAGCAGCGTAGGTAGCGGGGGCACAGATACGCAGTATTTT. It specifies CASSVGSGGTDTQYF.

This clone occurred once. The rearrangement links TRBV30 to TRBJ1-1; possibly TRBD1 for D (5 bases). Between the trimmed V and J ends, which lost 2 bases and 5 bases, there was a span of 12 bases. This CDR3 has 13 residues. CDR1 is GTSNPN and CDR2 is SVGIG in the germline V gene (reference sequence). The CDR3 reads CAWSRAGITEAFF. As DNA, the CDR3 is TGTGCCTGGAGTAGGGCAGGGATAACTGAAGCTTTCTTT.

The rearrangement uses TRBV27 and TRBJ2-7; the D gene is possibly TRBD1 (6 bases). V gave up 2 bases and J gave up 0 bases, with 14 bases separating them. Germline V gene sequence: CDR1 MNHEY, CDR2 SMNVEV (reference sequence). This CDR3 spans 16 amino acids. CDR3 residues: CASSLVGAHLSYEQYF. In DNA form, the CDR3 reads TGTGCCAGCAGTTTAGTGGGGGCTCACCTCTCCTACGAGCAGTACTTC.

The chain links TRBV19 to TRBJ1-4; 8 nucleotides agree with TRBD1. From germline, CDR1 is LNHDA and CDR2 SQIVND (reference sequence). V gave up 4 bases and J gave up 5 bases; unmatched junction bases: 6. The CDR3 sequence is 15 residues long. The CDR3 region is CASSNRQGSNEKLFF. DNA for the CDR3: TGTGCCAGTAGTAACAGACAGGGGTCGAATGAAAAACTGTTTTTT. Looking up the rest from reference TRBV19 and TRBJ1-4 gives the full variable domain: DGGITQSPKYLFRKEGQNVTLSCEQNLNHDAMYWYRQDPGQGLRLIYYSQIVNDFQKGDIAEGYSVSREKKESFPLTVTSAQKNPTAFYLCASSNRQGSNEKLFFGSGTQLSVL.

The CDR3 DNA reads as TGCGCCAGCAGCCCCGGTGGAAGGGGGCGGACTGAAGCTTTCTTT. Its protein product is CASSPGGRGRTEAFF. The chain joins TRBV5-1 to TRBJ1-1, with 7 positions matching TRBD1. Trimming took 4 bases from V and 5 from J; bases not matched to a gene: 11. In germline, CDR1 is SGHRS, CDR2 YFSETQ. There are 15 residues in the CDR3.

The chain has TRBV7-2 and TRBJ1-5; D is unresolved. V was shortened by 3 bases and J by 8 bases, with 14 bases between the two germline ends. Germline lookup yields CDR1 SGHTA and CDR2 FQGNSA. The CDR3 sequence is 14 residues long. The CDR3 reads CASSFDSTSEPQHF. DNA for the CDR3: TGTGCCAGCAGCTTTGACTCCACGAGTGAGCCCCAGCATTTT.

The V gene is TRBV6-1, the J gene TRBJ1-6; 11 positions agree with TRBD1. This CDR3 has 17 residues. Per the germline V gene, CDR1 is MNHNS and CDR2 is SASEGT. After removal of 0 bases from V and 2 bases from J, the junction contained 0 bases not matched to a gene. Here the CDR3 reads CASSEAGQGAYNSPLHF. CDR3 nucleotide sequence: TGTGCCAGCAGTGAAGCGGGACAGGGGGCCTATAATTCACCCCTCCACTTT.

The chain carries TRBV5-4 and TRBJ2-2; 10 bases map to TRBD1. CDR1 SGHNT and CDR2 YYREEE come from the germline V gene (reference sequence). The length of the CDR3 is 14 residues. V lost 6 bases to trimming and J lost 5 bases; unmatched junction nucleotides: 4. CDR3 sequence: CASTDRGQTGELFF. The CDR3 coding sequence is TGTGCCAGCACCGACAGGGGGCAAACCGGGGAGCTGTTTTTT.